These 14 T cell receptor beta chains came from one sample sequenced in a study of OX40 agonist ivuxolimab in advanced cancers. Clones were read by immunoSEQ multiplex PCR, and TCRdb kept only the in-frame ones, dropping some. The sample lists tens of thousands of clones; 84% were seen once. The sample was CD4+ or CD8+ T cells sorted from blood, taken in a trial of the OX40 agonist ivuxolimab. The receptors stem from an adult with an advanced solid tumor such as melanoma, head and neck, liver or kidney cancer.

The chain is built from TRBV5-5 and TRBJ2-1, with D possibly TRBD2 on 7 matching bases. CDR1 and CDR2 from the germline V gene are SGHKS and YYEKEE (reference sequence). Trimming removed 4 bases at V and 0 bases at J, with 11 bases between. This CDR3 comprises 15 residues. CDR3 nucleotides: TGTGCCAGCAGCCCCGGGGGGCACTCCTACAATGAGCAGTTCTTC. It is translated as CASSPGGHSYNEQFF.

This rearrangement joins TRBV7-2 to TRBJ1-1, with D tentatively TRBD1 (6 bases). The CDR3 has 13 residues. Germline CDR1 reads SGHTA; CDR2 reads FQGNSA. The germline V and J ends were trimmed by 5 bases and 1 base, with 8 bases remaining between them. The DNA of the CDR3 is TGTGCCAGCAGCGTCAGGGGGAACACTGAAGCTTTCTTT. Translating it yields CASSVRGNTEAFF.

The chain couples TRBV7-2 to TRBJ1-2, with D possibly being TRBD1 (5 bases). From germline, CDR1 is SGHTA and CDR2 FQGNSA. This CDR3 contains 13 residues. V lost 1 base and J 4 bases, leaving 7 bases between the germline ends. CDR3 residues: CASSLEGFYGYTF. CDR3 nucleotides: TGTGCCAGCAGCTTAGAGGGGTTCTATGGCTACACCTTC. The full variable domain, completed using reference TRBV7-2 and TRBJ1-2, is GAGVSQSPSNKVTEKGKDVELRCDPISGHTALYWYRQSLGQGLEFLIYFQGNSAPDKSGLPSDRFSAERTGGSVSTLTIQRTQQEDSAVYLCASSLEGFYGYTFGSGTRLTVV.

In its sample, this clone was seen once. CDR3 sequence: CASSLSTVYEQYF. CDR3 DNA: TGTGCCAGCAGCTTATCGACAGTCTACGAGCAGTACTTC. The V and J genes are TRBV7-2 and TRBJ2-7, with a possible D match to TRBD1 (5 bases). The CDR3 has 13 residues. V was trimmed by 2 bases and J by 3 bases, leaving 8 bases between them. Germline V lookup: CDR1 SGHTA, CDR2 FQGNSA.

The rearrangement links TRBV2 to TRBJ1-5; 9 bases match TRBD1. This CDR3 comprises 13 residues. Germline values: CDR1 SNHLY, CDR2 FYNNEI. The J segment lost 6 bases and the V segment lost 6 bases, leaving 3 bases of the junction unmatched. The CDR3 here is CASRGQGSQPQHF. The CDR3 DNA sequence: TGTGCCAGCAGGGGACAGGGTAGTCAGCCCCAGCATTTT. Filled out from reference TRBV2 and TRBJ1-5, the complete variable domain reads EPEVTQTPSHQVTQMGQEVILRCVPISNHLYFYWYRQILGQKVEFLVSFYNNEISEKSEIFDDQFSVERPDGSNFTLKIRSTKLEDSAMYFCASRGQGSQPQHFGDGTRLSIL.

This clone was seen more than once but under ten times. The sample holds other DNA sequences that translate to the same CDR3. This chain uses TRBV7-2 with TRBJ1-3; TRBD1 matches at 7 bases. V lost 1 base and J lost 0; bases outside the gene matches: 6. The CDR3 is 17 amino acids. Germline CDR1 and CDR2: SGHTA and FQGNSA. The CDR3 bases are TGTGCCAGCAGCTTAGGGGGGCAGGGGGTCTCTGGAAACACCATATATTTT. Its protein product is CASSLGGQGVSGNTIYF.

This clone was detected only once. This sequence joins TRBV9 and TRBJ2-7; 10 bases are shared with TRBD2. V shed 0 bases and J 4 bases; nucleotides not matched to a gene: 4. Per germline, CDR1 SGDLS and CDR2 YYNGEE. This CDR3 contains 15 residues. The CDR3 sequence: CASSVEGSGGYEQYF. DNA for the CDR3: TGTGCCAGCAGCGTAGAGGGTAGCGGGGGGTACGAGCAGTACTTC.

A word on this clone: Other DNA sequences from this sample encode an identical CDR3 as well. This sequence joins TRBV2 and TRBJ1-1; D is perhaps TRBD1 (6 bases). Between the trimmed V and J ends, which lost 1 base and 3 bases, there was a span of 6 bases. The germline gives CDR1 SNHLY, CDR2 FYNNEI. CDR3 length: 13 residues. CDR3 loop: CASSEDRDTEAFF. For the CDR3, the DNA is TGTGCCAGCAGTGAAGACAGGGACACTGAAGCTTTCTTT.

Remarks on this clone: This same CDR3 is encoded by further DNA sequences in the sample. The rearrangement joins TRBV5-1 to TRBJ1-1; perhaps TRBD1 as D (5 bases). V was cut by 5 bases and J by 2 bases, with 10 bases left in between. Per the germline V gene, CDR1 is SGHRS and CDR2 is YFSETQ. This CDR3 has 13 residues. The CDR3 coding sequence is TGCGCCAGCAGGCCGGGGCCCAACACTGAAGCTTTCTTT. It translates to CASRPGPNTEAFF. The full variable domain, in which reference TRBV5-1 and TRBJ1-1 provide the parts outside the CDR3, is KAGVTQTPRYLIKTRGQQVTLSCSPISGHRSVSWYQQTPGQGLQFLFEYFSETQRNKGNFPGRFSGRQFSNSRSEMNVSTLELGDSALYLCASRPGPNTEAFFGQGTRLTVV.

The chain recombines TRBV28 with TRBJ2-2, with D possibly being TRBD1 or TRBD2 (5 bases each). CDR1 and CDR2 from the germline V gene are MDHEN and SYDVKM. CDR3 length: 14 residues. The V end lost 6 bases, the J end lost 0 bases, and 8 bases lay between the germline ends. The CDR3 coding sequence is TGTGCCAGCAGATCGGGGCCGAACACCGGGGAGCTGTTTTTT. This translates into CASRSGPNTGELFF.

The V gene is TRBV7-3, the J gene TRBJ2-2; D ambiguous. Per germline, CDR1 SGHTA and CDR2 FQGTGA. V was trimmed by 6 bases and J by 6 bases, leaving 11 bases between them. The CDR3 has 13 residues. The CDR3 DNA follows: TGTGCCAGCAGTCATTTCGAGTCCGGGGAGCTGTTTTTT. This gives the protein CASSHFESGELFF.

The chain carries TRBV19 and TRBJ2-5; 8 bases are a match to TRBD2. V gave up 1 base and J gave up 0 bases; unmatched junction bases: 7. Per the germline V gene, CDR1 is LNHDA and CDR2 is SQIVND (reference sequence). CDR3 size: 17 residues. This CDR3 reads CASSIGSSGSYQETQYF. CDR3 sequence (DNA): TGTGCCAGTAGTATAGGGTCTAGCGGGTCGTACCAAGAGACCCAGTACTTC.

The rearrangement joins TRBV5-1 to TRBJ2-7; 7 bases fit TRBD1. The V gene end was trimmed by 2 bases and the J gene end by 3 bases; junction bases not matched to a gene: 14. Germline V gene data show CDR1 as SGHRS and CDR2 as YFSETQ. The CDR3 totals 17 residues. The CDR3 reads CASSLPLRQGAFYEQYF. The CDR3 DNA is TGCGCCAGCAGCTTACCGCTTAGACAGGGAGCCTTCTACGAGCAGTACTTC.

The chain is built from TRBV10-3 and TRBJ1-2; perhaps TRBD1 as D (6 bases). The V end was cut by 7 bases, the J end by 2 bases, with 23 bases between. This CDR3 spans 17 amino acids. Looked up from germline, CDR1 is ENHRY and CDR2 is SYGVKD. The CDR3 DNA follows: TGTGCCATCAATCGTTTTTCGGGGGCTGGGGGAAACTATGGCTACACCTTC. Protein sequence: CAINRFSGAGGNYGYTF.